In its sample, the clone carrying this T cell receptor beta chain was seen a few times. This sample was included in a study of blood T cell repertoires in COVID-19. Study-wide background: The origin of the acute and convalescent COVID-19 samples was the United States, Italy and Spain. T cells, B-cell-depleted T cells, or PBMCs supplied cDNA or gDNA.

As handled by the study authors: How many nucleated cells were present was estimated from reference gene primer amplification. TCRdb's table, derived via immunoSEQ multiplex PCR, lists solely in-frame clones and lacks some. V, J and clone size were drawn from that table, and D and trimming were deduced from the DNA. The top ten hold 4% to 6% of the sample, which has roughly 250,000 clones, approximately 82% seen once. The CDR3 length is 13 residues. Trimming removed 6 bases from V and 10 bases from J, with 18 bases in between. Per the germline V gene, CDR1 is LNHDA and CDR2 is SQIVND (reference sequence).

The sample taken for sequencing was peripheral blood. The sequence was obtained from an elderly woman with active or convalescent COVID-19. This sequence joins TRBV19 and TRBJ1-2; a possible D gene is TRBD1 (5 bases). The CDR3: CASSHRQQDPYTF. The CDR3 nucleotides are TGTGCCAGTAGCCACCGACAGCAGGACCCCTACACCTTC.